This entry lists 23 T cell receptor beta chains sequenced from one sample in a study of spatial heterogeneity in lung cancer. Specified time point: blood at routine non-recurrence follow-up after resection. TCRdb itself ran the 5' RACE reads through MiXCR, one entry per CDR3 protein. The sample includes 40,000 to 50,000 distinct CDR3 sequences, over 9.5% seen only once; the top ten take more than 15%. The specimen was PBMCs, collected at follow-up. Source of these receptors: a female donor with early-stage non-small cell lung cancer.

This chain joins TRBV7-6 and TRBJ1-2; D uncertain. With 2 bases removed from V and 6 bases from J, the gap between germline ends came to 19 bases. The CDR3 has 16 amino acids. The germline V gene encodes CDR1 SGHVS and CDR2 FNYEAQ. CDR3 DNA: TGTGCCAGCAGCTTATCGGCCGGGATTTACGGAGATGGCTACACCTTC. This sequence encodes CASSLSAGIYGDGYTF.

This clonotype was counted many times. This rearrangement joins TRBV12-3 or TRBV12-4 to TRBJ1-2; 7 nucleotides align to TRBD1. The CDR3 is 13 amino acids. Losses at the gene ends were 6 bases for V and 6 bases for J; bases not matched to a gene: 7. CDR3 loop: CASSSDRVNGYTF. The DNA for the CDR3 is TGTGCCAGCAGCTCCGACAGGGTGAATGGCTACACCTTC.

This clonotype has at least ten counts. The chain links TRBV7-6 to TRBJ1-1; weak D call: TRBD1 (5 bases). CDR1 SGHVS and CDR2 FNYEAQ come from the germline V gene. The CDR3 consists of 13 residues. V was cut by 5 bases and J by 1 base, with 8 bases left in between. CDR3 DNA sequence: TGTGCCAGCAGCCCGACAGCGAACACTGAAGCTTTCTTT. Amino acid sequence: CASSPTANTEAFF.

J is TRBJ2-3 and V is TRBV6-5, with 8 bases lining up with TRBD2. Germline CDR1 and CDR2: MNHEY and SVGAGI. This CDR3 comprises 17 residues. Losses at the gene ends were 9 bases for V and 1 base for J; bases not matched to a gene: 15. The CDR3 DNA is TGTGCCAGTGGGGGACTAGGGTCCCTAGCTGGCACAGATACGCAGTATTTT. Its translation: CASGGLGSLAGTDTQYF.

The chain combines TRBV20-1 with TRBJ1-4; TRBD1 might be the D (6 bases). The CDR3 spans 14 residues. V was clipped by 5 bases and J by 7 bases, with 17 bases between them. CDR1 and CDR2 (germline): DFQATT, SNEGSKA (reference sequence). In nucleotides, the CDR3 is TGCAGTGCTCCACCGACAGGAGATAGTGAAAAACTGTTTTTT. Amino acid sequence: CSAPPTGDSEKLFF.

The chain uses TRBV2 and TRBJ2-7; D possibly corresponds to TRBD1 (6 bases). Germline V gives CDR1 SNHLY, CDR2 FYNNEI. The V end was cut by 6 bases, the J end by 0 bases, with 15 bases between. The CDR3 is 15 amino acids. DNA of the CDR3: TGTGCCAGCAGGGGCCAGGGGACAAACTCCTACGAGCAGTACTTC. It yields the protein CASRGQGTNSYEQYF.

This clonotype was seen a few times. The chain joins TRBV6-1 to TRBJ2-4; 9 nucleotides agree with TRBD1. Germline CDR1 is MNHNS and CDR2 is SASEGT. V lost 0 bases to trimming and J lost 4 bases; unmatched junction nucleotides: 10. This CDR3 is 18 amino acids long. CDR3 residues: CASSEAGPGQGPKNIQYF. The CDR3 DNA is TGTGCCAGCAGTGAAGCGGGTCCGGGACAGGGACCAAAAAACATTCAGTACTTC.

This clonotype was picked up many times. This chain connects TRBV28 to TRBJ2-5; TRBD1 aligns across 9 bases. With 6 bases clipped from V and 5 bases from J, the junction kept 7 bases outside the gene matches. Germline loops: CDR1 MDHEN, CDR2 SYDVKM. CDR3 length: 14 residues. CDR3 loop: CASSPQGAEETQYF. For the CDR3, the DNA is TGTGCCAGCAGCCCACAGGGGGCCGAGGAGACCCAGTACTTC.

The V call is TRBV2, the J call TRBJ1-1, with 7 bases identical to TRBD1. From germline, CDR1 is SNHLY and CDR2 FYNNEI. The CDR3 spans 11 residues. With V trimmed by 11 bases and J by 0 bases, 0 bases remained unmatched. In DNA, the CDR3 is TGTGCCGGACAGGTGAACACTGAAGCTTTCTTT. It codes for CAGQVNTEAFF.

This clonotype was seen only a few times. V gene TRBV11-1 combines with J gene TRBJ2-7; D not certain. The CDR3 loop spans 13 amino acids. Trimming took off 5 bases at V and 5 bases at J, with 13 bases between the two ends. The V gene's germline CDR1 is SGHAT and CDR2 FQDESV (reference sequence). CDR3 region: CASSPYSWHEQYF. CDR3 DNA sequence: TGTGCCAGCAGCCCCTACTCATGGCACGAGCAGTACTTC.

This clonotype was recorded a few times. This rearrangement joins TRBV5-1 to TRBJ2-7, with 10 bases identical to TRBD1. CDR1 is SGHRS, CDR2 YFSETQ, per germline. The length of the CDR3 is 14 residues. V lost 4 bases and J lost 6; bases outside the gene matches: 7. The CDR3, as DNA: TGCGCCAGCAGCCACCCGGGGACAGGGGTCGAGCAGTACTTC. Translating it yields CASSHPGTGVEQYF.

This clonotype was recorded many times. The genes are TRBV18 and TRBJ1-1; TRBD1 aligns across 8 bases. The germline CDR1 and CDR2 sequences are KGHSH and LQKENI. The CDR3 length is 16 residues. Losses at the gene ends were 1 base for V and 10 bases for J; bases not matched to a gene: 14. CDR3 sequence reads: CASSPRDRRMGLSAFF. In DNA, the CDR3 is TGTGCCAGCTCACCACGGGACAGGCGAATGGGCCTGTCAGCTTTCTTT. The full variable domain, rest sourced from reference TRBV18 and TRBJ1-1, is NAGVMQNPRHLVRRRGQEARLRCSPMKGHSHVYWYRQLPEEGLKFMVYLQKENIIDESGMPKERFSAEFPKEGPSILRIQQVVRGDSAAYFCASSPRDRRMGLSAFFGQGTRLTVV.

This clonotype was seen a few times. The V gene is TRBV27, the J gene TRBJ2-3; no clear D gene. In germline, CDR1 is MNHEY, CDR2 SMNVEV (reference sequence). The V gene lost 5 bases and the J gene lost 5 bases, with 11 bases spanning the gap. This CDR3 spans 13 amino acids. DNA of the CDR3: TGTGCCAGCAGTCTGATCGAGCGAGATACGCAGTATTTT. It codes for CASSLIERDTQYF.

The sample holds a few counts of this clonotype. The chain employs TRBV7-9 and TRBJ1-1; 7 nucleotides align to TRBD1. CDR3 length equals 14 residues. Losses at the gene ends were 5 bases for V and 4 bases for J; bases not matched to a gene: 7. The germline V gene has CDR1 SEHNR and CDR2 FQNEAQ (reference sequence). CDR3 residues: CASSIQGEGTEAFF. The CDR3 coding sequence is TGTGCCAGCAGCATCCAGGGGGAAGGCACTGAAGCTTTCTTT.

This clonotype was seen a handful of times. The chain has TRBV10-3 and TRBJ1-1; D call uncertain. V gave up 2 bases and J gave up 11 bases, with 15 bases separating them. The CDR3 consists of 13 residues. The germline V gene has CDR1 ENHRY and CDR2 SYGVKD. The chain's CDR3 is CAISEPDSGGAFF. The CDR3 nucleotides are TGTGCCATCAGTGAGCCTGACTCCGGCGGGGCTTTCTTT.

In this sample, this clonotype turned up many times. J is TRBJ1-2 and V is TRBV24-1; TRBD1 aligns across 11 bases. The CDR3 extends over 14 amino acids. Trimming at V came to 1 base and at J to 7 bases, leaving 1 base not matched to a gene. The germline V gene has CDR1 KGHDR and CDR2 SFDVKD. The CDR3 DNA follows: TGTGCCACCAGTGATTTCGGGACAGGGGGTGGCTACACCTTC. Residues: CATSDFGTGGGYTF.

This clonotype was observed a few times. The chain uses TRBV2 and TRBJ2-5, with a possible D match to TRBD1 (6 bases). The V end was cut by 1 base, the J end by 4 bases, with 13 bases between. The CDR3 sequence is 15 residues long. Germline CDR1 is SNHLY and CDR2 is FYNNEI. In DNA, the CDR3 is TGTGCCAGCAGTGAAGATGGCAGGGGAAGAGAGACCCAGTACTTC. Its protein product is CASSEDGRGRETQYF.

The V gene is TRBV7-9, the J gene TRBJ1-2; a weak D match, TRBD1 (5 bases). Trimming took 3 bases from V and 2 from J, leaving 7 bases between them. CDR3 length equals 13 residues. In germline, CDR1 is SEHNR, CDR2 FQNEAQ (reference sequence). The CDR3 sequence: CASSLAGNYGYTF. The DNA of the CDR3 is TGTGCCAGCAGCTTGGCAGGGAACTATGGCTACACCTTC. The variable domain in full, completed from reference TRBV7-9 and TRBJ1-2, reads DTGVSQNPRHKITKRGQNVTFRCDPISEHNRLYWYRQTLGQGPEFLTYFQNEAQLEKSRLLSDRFSAERPKGSFSTLEIQRTEQGDSAMYLCASSLAGNYGYTFGSGTRLTVV.

This clonotype was detected a few times. The rearrangement uses TRBV14 and TRBJ1-6, with no clear D. The CDR3 has 16 amino acids. CDR1 is SGHDN and CDR2 is FVKESK in the germline V gene. Trimming left V 1 base short and J 2 bases short, with 9 bases between. CDR3 sequence reads: CASSQVGIAYNSPLHF. DNA of the CDR3: TGTGCCAGCAGCCAAGTGGGGATCGCCTATAATTCACCCCTCCACTTT.

Ten or more counts support this clonotype. The rearrangement uses TRBV2 and TRBJ2-5; the match to TRBD2 covers 8 bases. The CDR3 contains 15 residues. Germline loops: CDR1 SNHLY, CDR2 FYNNEI. The trim removed 8 bases at V and 2 bases at J, leaving 10 bases unmatched. The CDR3 here is CASFPTAGVQETQYF. The CDR3 region has the DNA TGTGCCAGCTTCCCCACAGCGGGGGTTCAAGAGACCCAGTACTTC.

This clonotype was detected ten times or more. The CDR3 spells CSALTSGQETQYF. Written as DNA, the CDR3 is TGCAGTGCTTTGACTAGCGGCCAAGAGACCCAGTACTTC. J is TRBJ2-5 and V is TRBV20-1; TRBD2 matches at 9 bases. Germline V gene sequence: CDR1 DFQATT, CDR2 SNEGSKA (reference sequence). V was clipped by 5 bases and J by 1 base; unmatched bases: 2. There are 13 residues in the CDR3.

This clonotype was counted ten times or more. The chain uses TRBV30 and TRBJ2-1, with D possibly being TRBD2 (7 bases). CDR1 and CDR2 from the germline V gene are GTSNPN and SVGIG (reference sequence). CDR3 length: 13 amino acids. V dropped 4 bases and J dropped 14 bases, with 21 bases sitting between them. The CDR3 sequence: CAWTLAGASAEFF. CDR3 bases: TGTGCCTGGACCCTTGCGGGGGCCAGCGCGGAGTTCTTC.

This clonotype was detected many times. This chain uses TRBV20-1 with TRBJ2-3, with a weak D call TRBD1 (6 bases). Germline assignment: CDR1 DFQATT and CDR2 SNEGSKA (reference sequence). Trimming shortened V by 6 bases and J by 1 base, and 14 bases separated the two germline ends. The CDR3 is 14 residues long. The CDR3 sequence: CSAPGVAGTDTQYF. The CDR3 DNA reads TGCAGTGCGCCAGGGGTTGCAGGCACAGATACGCAGTATTTT.